The T cell receptor (beta chain) described here comes from a study of graft-versus-host responses after intestinal transplantation (dated by TCRdb to the early 2020s). About the full investigation: The transplants that recipients received were multivisceral, liver-intestinal, or isolated intestinal. Every recipient was given anti-thymocyte globulin induction, followed by approximately 3 years of maintenance tacrolimus and steroids. Rather than being sequenced by the commercial service, samples from a few later patients were sequenced in-house on an Illumina MiSeq and processed with MiXCR. Bulk TCR-beta CDR3 sequencing was used to track graft-versus-host and host-versus-graft alloreactive T cell clones in the graft, circulation and bone marrow after intestinal transplantation. The cohort enrolled 24 intestinal transplant recipients, one of whom was a retransplant, and 3 patients without pretransplant specimens were excluded. To identify alloreactive clones, pre-transplant mixed lymphocyte reaction products were sequenced and then compared with unstimulated pre-transplant donor and recipient T cells. A peak of at least 4% donor T cells among recipient peripheral blood mononuclear cells was the definition used for donor T cell macrochimerism. Study-wide conclusions, independent of this receptor: GvH clones turned up in recipient bone marrow, with some appearing earlier in ileal mucosa or blood, a pattern consistent with an intestinal mucosal origin. The conclusions were limited by the relatively low number and heterogeneity of the intestinal transplant patients. In the allografts of patients with donor T cell macrochimerism, GvH to HvG T cell clonal ratios were high. Early after transplant, peak levels of circulating GvH clones were found to be associated with declines in HvG clones.

Taken with the paper, the label for time point translates to: cells obtained before transplantation from donor or recipient. CD3+CD4+ and CD3+CD8+ populations were FACS-sorted from unstimulated pre-transplant donor and recipient cells taken from spleen or lymph nodes. CDR1 GTSNPN and CDR2 SVGIG were looked up in the germline V gene (reference sequence). For this chain, trimming is 3 bases at the V end and 6 bases at the J end, and the number of junction bases without a gene match is 7. Its CDR3 holds 13 amino acids, cysteine through phenylalanine. Only the CDR3 portion is preserved as DNA: 39 bases, with reading frame beginning at the first base. The library was built by means of the immunoSEQ multiplex PCR assay. For most patients, genomic DNA was isolated using the Qiagen DNeasy Blood and Tissue Kit and was shipped frozen to Adaptive Biotechnologies for TCR sequencing. For most patients, genomic DNA was subjected to high-throughput TCR-beta CDR3 sequencing by Adaptive Biotechnologies. As for the original processing: TCR sequencing data for more than 15 patients were retrieved from Adaptive's ImmunoSEQ software; a few other patients were processed with MiXCR and VDJtools. To correct CD4 versus CD8 sorting errors, any sequence found in both subsets at a frequency ratio below 5:1 was removed. CDR3 nucleotide sequences shared between donor and recipient were removed because the origin of such sequences could not be assigned. To count as alloreactive, a clone needed at least 2-fold expansion over unstimulated cells and a minimum CFSE-low frequency of 0.002% (template counts) or 0.001% (read counts). Clones were considered mappable if detected in sequenced pre-transplant spleen, lymph node, or MLR CFSE-low populations of the donor or recipient. Cumulative frequency of alloreactive clones was calculated as a percentage of all sequences weighted by copy number. TCRdb provides this immuneACCESS table in a form limited to in-frame rearrangements. Some clones are lacking; in checked studies, under half of them reflect an unresolved V gene, and why the rest are absent is not known. The V and J calls and clone size are taken from that table; D and trimming were inferred from the DNA. This sample comprises around 120,000 clones, approximately 92% of them detected only once. Roughly 0.12% of the sample rests with the top ten.

Points on this clone: What this receptor recognizes is not known. Base qualities are not at hand, and no much larger clone is one base apart.

The sequence links TRBV30 to TRBJ1-2, and 7 bases in between align with TRBD1. The receptor was derived from a human donor who received an intestinal transplant. The material sequenced was unstimulated CD4+ T cells sorted from spleen or lymph node cells, taken before intestinal transplant. The CDR3 reads CAWSEDRPHGYTF. The bases are TGTGCCTGGAGCGAGGACAGGCCGCATGGCTACACCTTC.